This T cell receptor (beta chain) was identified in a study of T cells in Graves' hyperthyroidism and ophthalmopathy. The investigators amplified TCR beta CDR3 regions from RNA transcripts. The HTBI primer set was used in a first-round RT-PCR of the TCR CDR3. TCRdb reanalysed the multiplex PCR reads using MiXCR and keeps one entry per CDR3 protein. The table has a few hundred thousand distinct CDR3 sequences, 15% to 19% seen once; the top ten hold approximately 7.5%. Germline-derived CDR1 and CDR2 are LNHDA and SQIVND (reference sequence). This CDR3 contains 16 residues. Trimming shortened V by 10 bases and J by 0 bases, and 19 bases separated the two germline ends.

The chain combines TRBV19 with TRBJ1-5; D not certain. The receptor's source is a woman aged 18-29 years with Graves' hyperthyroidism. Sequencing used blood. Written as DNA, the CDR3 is TGTGCCAATACCACCGTTGGGGTCTATAGCAATCAGCCCCAGCATTTT. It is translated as CANTTVGVYSNQPQHF. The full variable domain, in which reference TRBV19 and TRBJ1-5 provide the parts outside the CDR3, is DGGITQSPKYLFRKEGQNVTLSCEQNLNHDAMYWYRQDPGQGLRLIYYSQIVNDFQKGDIAEGYSVSREKKESFPLTVTSAQKNPTAFYLCANTTVGVYSNQPQHFGDGTRLSIL.